This T cell receptor (beta chain) emerged from a study of blood T cells in healthy people across ages. Study-wide findings and caveats: The study could not conclusively compare naive and antigen-experienced cells, given its unsorted PBMCs.

A remark on this clonotype: The target antigen is unknown.

The CDR3 consists of 14 residues. Germline CDR1 reads MNHEY; CDR2 reads SMNVEV (reference sequence). Trimming removed 1 base at V and 6 bases at J, with 10 bases between. RNA extraction gave at least 6 micrograms of total RNA per sample. Using a J-beta primer mix together with a sample-barcoded 5' primer, a second PCR was run for about 7 to 12 cycles. Each cDNA molecule received a tag from a template-switch adaptor that had 12 random nucleotides. In TCRdb, the 5' RACE reads were re-called with MiXCR into one record per CDR3 protein. The table has some 790,000 distinct CDR3 sequences, more than 25% seen once.

This TCR was sampled from a woman aged 80 or over in good health. The V gene is TRBV27, the J gene TRBJ1-5; no firm D call. The sequencing input was blood. The chain's CDR3 is CASSLFLGCQPQHF. In DNA form, the CDR3 reads TGTGCCAGCAGTTTATTCTTGGGATGTCAGCCCCAGCATTTT.